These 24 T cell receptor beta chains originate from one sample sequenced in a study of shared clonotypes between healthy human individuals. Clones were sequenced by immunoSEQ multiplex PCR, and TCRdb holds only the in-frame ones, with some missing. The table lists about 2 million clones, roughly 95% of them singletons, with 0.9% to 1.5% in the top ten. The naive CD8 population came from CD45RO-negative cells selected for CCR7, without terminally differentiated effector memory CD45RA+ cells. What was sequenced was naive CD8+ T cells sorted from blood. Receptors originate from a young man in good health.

The CDR3, as DNA: TGCAGCGTTGAAGATTGGGGAGGGGCAGGGGAACCCAATAATGAGCAGTTCTTC. Translation: CSVEDWGGAGEPNNEQFF. The chain joins TRBV29-1 to TRBJ2-1; D is perhaps TRBD2 (7 bases). CDR1 SQVTM and CDR2 ANQGSEA come from the germline V gene. The CDR3 loop spans 18 amino acids. V was trimmed by 0 bases and J by 7 bases, leaving 25 bases between them.

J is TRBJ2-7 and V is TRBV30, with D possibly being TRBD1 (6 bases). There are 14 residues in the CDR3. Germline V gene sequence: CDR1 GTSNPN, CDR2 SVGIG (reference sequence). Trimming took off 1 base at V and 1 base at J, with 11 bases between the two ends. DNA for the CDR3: TGTGCCTGGAGTGAGGGCAGGGGATCCTACGAGCAGTACTTC. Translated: CAWSEGRGSYEQYF.

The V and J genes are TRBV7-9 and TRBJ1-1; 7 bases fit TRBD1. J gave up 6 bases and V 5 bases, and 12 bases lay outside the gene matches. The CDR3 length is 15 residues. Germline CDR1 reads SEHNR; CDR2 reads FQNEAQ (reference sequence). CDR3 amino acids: CASSDPRQGISEAFF. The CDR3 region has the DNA TGTGCCAGCAGCGATCCTCGACAGGGTATCTCTGAAGCTTTCTTT.

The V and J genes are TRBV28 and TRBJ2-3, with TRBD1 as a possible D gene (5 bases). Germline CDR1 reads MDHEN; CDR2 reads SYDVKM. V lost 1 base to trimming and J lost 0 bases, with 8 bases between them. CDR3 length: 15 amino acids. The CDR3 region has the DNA TGTGCCAGCAGTTTATTCTCAGGGAGCACAGATACGCAGTATTTT. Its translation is CASSLFSGSTDTQYF.

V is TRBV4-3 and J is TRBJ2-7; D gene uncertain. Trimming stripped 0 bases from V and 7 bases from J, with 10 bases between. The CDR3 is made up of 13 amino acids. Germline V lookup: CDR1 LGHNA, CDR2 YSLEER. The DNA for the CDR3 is TGCGCCAGCAGCCAAGAACTTGGATGGGAGCAGTACTTC. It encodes CASSQELGWEQYF.

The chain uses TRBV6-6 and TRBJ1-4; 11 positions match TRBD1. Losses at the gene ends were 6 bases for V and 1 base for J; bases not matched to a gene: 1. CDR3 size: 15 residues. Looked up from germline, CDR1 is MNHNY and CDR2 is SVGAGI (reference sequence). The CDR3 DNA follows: TGTGCCAGCAGGGACAGGGGGCAAACTAATGAAAAACTGTTTTTT. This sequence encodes CASRDRGQTNEKLFF.

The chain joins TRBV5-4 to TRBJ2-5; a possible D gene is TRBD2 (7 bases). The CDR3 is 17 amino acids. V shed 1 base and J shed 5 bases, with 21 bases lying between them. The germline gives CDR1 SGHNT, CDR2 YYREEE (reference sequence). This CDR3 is CASSLRGGGPSEETQYF. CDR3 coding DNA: TGTGCCAGCAGCTTGAGGGGGGGAGGGCCTTCTGAGGAGACCCAGTACTTC.

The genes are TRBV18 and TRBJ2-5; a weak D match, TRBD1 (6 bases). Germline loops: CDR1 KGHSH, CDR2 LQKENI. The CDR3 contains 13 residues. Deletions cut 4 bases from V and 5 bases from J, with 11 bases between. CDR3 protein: CASSRTGWETQYF. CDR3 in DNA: TGTGCCAGCTCACGTACAGGGTGGGAGACCCAGTACTTC.

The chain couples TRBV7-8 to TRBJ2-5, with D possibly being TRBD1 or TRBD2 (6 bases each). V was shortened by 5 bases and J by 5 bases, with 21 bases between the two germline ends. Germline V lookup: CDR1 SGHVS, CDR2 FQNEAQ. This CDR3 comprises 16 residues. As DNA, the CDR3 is TGTGCCAGCAGCCGCCCGGAGGGGGAGCTCGTGGAGACCCAGTACTTC. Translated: CASSRPEGELVETQYF.

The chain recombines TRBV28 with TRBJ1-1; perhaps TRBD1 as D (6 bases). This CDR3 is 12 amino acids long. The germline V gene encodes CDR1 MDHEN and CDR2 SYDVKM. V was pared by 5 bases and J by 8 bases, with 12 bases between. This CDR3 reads CASSAFGTEAFF. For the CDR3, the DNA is TGTGCCAGCAGTGCCTTCGGGACAGAAGCTTTCTTT.

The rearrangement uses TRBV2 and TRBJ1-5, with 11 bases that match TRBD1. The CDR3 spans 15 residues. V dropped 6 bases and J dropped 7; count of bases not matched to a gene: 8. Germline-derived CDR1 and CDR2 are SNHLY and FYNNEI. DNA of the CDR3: TGTGCCAGCAGGGACGGGACAGGGGGTAAACAGCCCCAGCATTTT. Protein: CASRDGTGGKQPQHF.

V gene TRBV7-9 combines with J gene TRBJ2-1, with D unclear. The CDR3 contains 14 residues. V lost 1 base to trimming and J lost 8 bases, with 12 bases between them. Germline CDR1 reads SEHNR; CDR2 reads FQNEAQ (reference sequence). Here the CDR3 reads CASSLEGRTDEQFF. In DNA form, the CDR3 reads TGTGCCAGCAGCTTAGAAGGCCGAACTGATGAGCAGTTCTTC. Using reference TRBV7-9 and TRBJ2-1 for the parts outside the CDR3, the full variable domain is DTGVSQNPRHKITKRGQNVTFRCDPISEHNRLYWYRQTLGQGPEFLTYFQNEAQLEKSRLLSDRFSAERPKGSFSTLEIQRTEQGDSAMYLCASSLEGRTDEQFFGPGTRLTVL.

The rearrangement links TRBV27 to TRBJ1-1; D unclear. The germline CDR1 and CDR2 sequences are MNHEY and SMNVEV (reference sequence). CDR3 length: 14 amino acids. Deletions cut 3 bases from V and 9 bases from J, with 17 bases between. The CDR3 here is CASSFLSEQEQAFF. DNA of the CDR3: TGTGCCAGCAGTTTCCTCTCCGAACAAGAACAAGCTTTCTTT.

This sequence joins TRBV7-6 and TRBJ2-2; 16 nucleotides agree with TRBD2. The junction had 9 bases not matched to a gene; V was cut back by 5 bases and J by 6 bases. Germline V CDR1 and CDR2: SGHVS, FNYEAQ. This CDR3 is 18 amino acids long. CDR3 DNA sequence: TGTGCCAGCAGCCCGGGACTAGCGGGAGGGCCATCGGCCGGGGAGCTGTTTTTT. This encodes CASSPGLAGGPSAGELFF.

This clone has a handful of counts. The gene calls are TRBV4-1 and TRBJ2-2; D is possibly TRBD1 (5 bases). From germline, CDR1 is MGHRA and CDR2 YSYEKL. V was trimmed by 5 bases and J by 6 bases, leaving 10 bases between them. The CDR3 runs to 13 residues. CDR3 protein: CASSSREPGELFF. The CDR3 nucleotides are TGCGCCAGCAGCTCCAGGGAACCCGGGGAGCTGTTTTTT.

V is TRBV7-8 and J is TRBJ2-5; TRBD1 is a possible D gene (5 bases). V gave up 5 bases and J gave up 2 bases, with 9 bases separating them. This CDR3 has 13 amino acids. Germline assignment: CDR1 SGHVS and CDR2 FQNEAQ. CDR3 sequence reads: CASSPPGQETQYF. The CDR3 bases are TGTGCCAGCAGCCCCCCAGGGCAAGAGACCCAGTACTTC.

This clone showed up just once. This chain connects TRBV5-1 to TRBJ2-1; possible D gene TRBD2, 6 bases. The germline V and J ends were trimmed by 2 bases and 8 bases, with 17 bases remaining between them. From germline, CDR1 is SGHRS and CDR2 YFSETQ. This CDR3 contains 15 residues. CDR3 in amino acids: CASSFLEAGWDEQFF. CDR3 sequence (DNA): TGCGCCAGCAGCTTTCTCGAGGCGGGGTGGGATGAGCAGTTCTTC.

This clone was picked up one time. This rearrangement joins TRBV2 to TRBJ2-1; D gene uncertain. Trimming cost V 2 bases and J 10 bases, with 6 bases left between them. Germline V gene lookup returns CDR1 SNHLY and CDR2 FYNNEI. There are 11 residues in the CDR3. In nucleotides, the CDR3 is TGTGCCAGCAGTGAATTTGCGGAGCAGTTCTTC. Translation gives CASSEFAEQFF. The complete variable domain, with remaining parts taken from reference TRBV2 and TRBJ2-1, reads EPEVTQTPSHQVTQMGQEVILRCVPISNHLYFYWYRQILGQKVEFLVSFYNNEISEKSEIFDDQFSVERPDGSNFTLKIRSTKLEDSAMYFCASSEFAEQFFGPGTRLTVL.

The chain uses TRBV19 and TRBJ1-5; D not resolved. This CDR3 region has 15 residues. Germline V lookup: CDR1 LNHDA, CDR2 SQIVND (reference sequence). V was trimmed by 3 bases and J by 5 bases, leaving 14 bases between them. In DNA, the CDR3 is TGTGCCAGTAGTATCTTTGGGGAGAGGGATCAGCCCCAGCATTTT. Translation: CASSIFGERDQPQHF.

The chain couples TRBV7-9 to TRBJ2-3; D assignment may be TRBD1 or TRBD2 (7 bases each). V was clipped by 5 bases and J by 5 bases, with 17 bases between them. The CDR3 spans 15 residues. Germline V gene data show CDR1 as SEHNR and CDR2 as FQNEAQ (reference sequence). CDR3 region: CASSPQGGGIDTQYF. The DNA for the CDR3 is TGTGCCAGCAGCCCCCAGGGGGGGGGAATAGATACGCAGTATTTT.

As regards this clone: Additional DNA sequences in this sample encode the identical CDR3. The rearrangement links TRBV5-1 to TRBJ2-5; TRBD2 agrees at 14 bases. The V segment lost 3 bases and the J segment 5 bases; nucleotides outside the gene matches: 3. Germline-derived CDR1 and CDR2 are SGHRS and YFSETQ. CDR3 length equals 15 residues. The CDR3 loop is CASSSGLAGEETQYF. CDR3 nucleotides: TGCGCCAGCAGCTCGGGACTAGCGGGGGAGGAGACCCAGTACTTC.

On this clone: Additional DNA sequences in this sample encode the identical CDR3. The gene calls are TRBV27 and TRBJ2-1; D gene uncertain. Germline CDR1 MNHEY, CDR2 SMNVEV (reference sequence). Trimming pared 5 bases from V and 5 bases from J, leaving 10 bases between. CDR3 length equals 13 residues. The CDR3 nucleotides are TGTGCCAGCAGTCTTGGACCAAACAATGAGCAGTTCTTC. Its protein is CASSLGPNNEQFF.

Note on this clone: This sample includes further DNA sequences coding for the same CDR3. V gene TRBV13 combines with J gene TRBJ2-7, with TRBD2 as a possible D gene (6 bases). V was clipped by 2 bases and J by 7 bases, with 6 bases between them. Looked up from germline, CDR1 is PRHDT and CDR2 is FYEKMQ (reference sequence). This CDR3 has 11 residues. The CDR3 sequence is CASSLSGEQYF. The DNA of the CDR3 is TGTGCCAGCAGCTTAAGCGGGGAGCAGTACTTC.

The CDR3 DNA is TGTGCCAGCAGCCAAGGGTGGGAGACCCAGTACTTC. The encoded protein is CASSQGWETQYF. This sequence joins TRBV11-2 and TRBJ2-5; D is unclear. The germline V gene encodes CDR1 SGHAT and CDR2 FQNNGV. This CDR3 is 12 amino acids long. V lost 5 bases, J lost 5 bases, and 9 bases lay in between.